The 17 T cell receptor beta chains given below trace back to one sample, sequenced in a study of T-cell reconstitution after alpha-beta-depleted transplantation in children (dated by TCRdb to between 2015 and 2016). Receptor libraries were prepared by PCR. Sequencing was performed on an Illumina HiSeq 2500. TCR library preparation used molecular barcoding, with unique molecular identifiers applied to normalize quantification of the TCRbeta repertoire. TCRdb reanalyzed the raw reads on its own, using fastp at Q25 for trimming and MiXCR for clone calling, and kept in-frame beta chains. Every CDR3 protein is listed once, alongside the most common genes and DNA of its rows. The sample records hundreds of thousands of distinct CDR3 sequences, about 15% of which are singletons. The ten largest clones represent 0.9% to 1.2% of the sample. Sequenced here: PBMCs from the stem cell graft donor, sampled from the stem cell graft. Receptor source: a human donor who donated a stem cell graft to a child with acute myeloid leukemia.

The V and J genes are TRBV20-1 and TRBJ1-6; tentative D call: TRBD1 (5 bases). This CDR3 is 16 amino acids long. V lost 3 bases to trimming and J lost 7 bases, with 19 bases between them. Germline V lookup: CDR1 DFQATT, CDR2 SNEGSKA (reference sequence). DNA of the CDR3: TGCAGTGCTAGCAGGGACCCGAGACACGCAAATTCACCCCTCCACTTT. Protein sequence: CSASRDPRHANSPLHF.

The sample holds many counts of this clonotype. V is TRBV12-3 or TRBV12-4 and J is TRBJ2-3, with a weak D call TRBD2 (5 bases). This CDR3 spans 16 amino acids. With 5 bases removed from V and 0 bases from J, the gap between germline ends came to 15 bases. The CDR3 is CASSPPQRTSTDTQYF. The CDR3, as DNA: TGTGCCAGCAGTCCCCCACAGCGGACTAGCACAGATACGCAGTATTTT.

This clonotype was seen ten or more times. The rearrangement links TRBV6-1 to TRBJ1-5, with 10 positions matching TRBD1. Losses at the gene ends were 10 bases for V and 2 bases for J; bases not matched to a gene: 2. Germline CDR1 is MNHNS and CDR2 is SASEGT. The CDR3 is made up of 13 amino acids. The CDR3 protein is CATGQGGNQPQHF. The CDR3 DNA is TGTGCCACCGGACAGGGGGGCAATCAGCCCCAGCATTTT.

V gene TRBV20-1 combines with J gene TRBJ1-3; D unresolved. The germline V and J ends were trimmed by 6 bases and 0 bases, with 12 bases remaining between them. Germline CDR1 is DFQATT and CDR2 is SNEGSKA (reference sequence). The CDR3 sequence is 14 residues long. The CDR3 loop is CSAAQCNSGNTIYF. The CDR3 bases are TGCAGTGCAGCACAGTGTAACTCTGGAAACACCATATATTTT.

This clonotype was seen more than once but under ten times. The chain couples TRBV12-3 or TRBV12-4 to TRBJ1-3; no definite D call. Between the trimmed V and J ends, which lost 7 bases and 4 bases, there was a span of 11 bases. This CDR3 is built from 13 residues. CDR3 loop: CASNKRGGNTIYF. CDR3 in DNA: TGTGCCAGCAACAAGCGCGGGGGAAACACCATATATTTT.

This clonotype was observed many times. The chain is built from TRBV6-5 and TRBJ1-4, with D maybe TRBD1 (5 bases). CDR3 size: 13 residues. Germline CDR1 and CDR2: MNHEY and SVGAGI. V was shortened by 4 bases and J by 4 bases, with 7 bases between the two germline ends. Here the CDR3 reads CASSSGINEKLFF. CDR3 nucleotide sequence: TGTGCCAGCAGTTCAGGGATTAATGAAAAACTGTTTTTT.

This clonotype was found a few times. V usage is TRBV20-1 and J usage is TRBJ1-6; D gene uncertain. This CDR3 comprises 14 residues. The germline V gene has CDR1 DFQATT and CDR2 SNEGSKA (reference sequence). Trimming removed 3 bases at V and 5 bases at J, with 11 bases between. The CDR3 bases are TGCAGTGCTAGGATGCGGACGGATAATTCACCCCTCCACTTT. Its protein product is CSARMRTDNSPLHF.

The chain links TRBV6-4 to TRBJ2-1; TRBD2 agrees at 11 bases. The CDR3 contains 16 residues. V was clipped by 2 bases and J by 6 bases; unmatched bases: 6. CDR1 and CDR2 from the germline V gene are MRHNA and SNTAGT. The CDR3 region has the DNA TGTGCCAGCAGTGACCTTAGCGGGGGGGCCTCCAATGAGCAGTTCTTC. Amino acid sequence: CASSDLSGGASNEQFF.

The genes are TRBV6-1 and TRBJ1-5; unclear D gene. CDR3 length: 13 residues. V was shortened by 6 bases and J by 3 bases, with 9 bases between the two germline ends. Germline CDR1 and CDR2: MNHNS and SASEGT. The CDR3 is CASSQVFNQPQHF. CDR3 nucleotides: TGTGCCAGCAGCCAAGTCTTCAATCAGCCCCAGCATTTT.

This clonotype was seen many times. The CDR3 here is CSVPGIYGYTF. The CDR3 DNA reads as TGCAGTGTGCCGGGTATCTATGGCTACACCTTC. The genes are TRBV20-1 and TRBJ1-2; D remains ambiguous. This CDR3 is built from 11 residues. The V end was cut by 7 bases, the J end by 4 bases, with 10 bases between. In germline, CDR1 is DFQATT, CDR2 SNEGSKA (reference sequence).

CDR3 nucleotide sequence: TGTGCCAGCAGCCAAACAGACAGGGGTGCGGGCTATGGCTACACCTTC. This sequence encodes CASSQTDRGAGYGYTF. The J gene is TRBJ1-2, the V gene TRBV28; 8 bases are shared with TRBD1. Germline CDR1 MDHEN, CDR2 SYDVKM. The length of the CDR3 is 16 residues. Germline trimming cut 6 bases from V and 4 bases from J; bases unmatched to any gene: 13.

This clonotype has a count of ten or more. V is TRBV7-2 and J is TRBJ1-1; tentative D call: TRBD1 (6 bases). CDR3 length equals 14 residues. CDR1 is SGHTA, CDR2 FQGNSA, per germline. The V end lost 4 bases, the J end lost 0 bases, and 9 bases lay between the germline ends. CDR3 in DNA: TGTGCCAGCAGCTGGGGGGGCATGAACACTGAAGCTTTCTTT. It specifies CASSWGGMNTEAFF.

The sample holds many counts of this clonotype. The chain uses TRBV7-6 and TRBJ2-3; 8 nucleotides match TRBD2. With 1 base clipped from V and 0 bases from J, the junction kept 3 bases outside the gene matches. The CDR3 contains 16 residues. CDR1 and CDR2 from the germline V gene are SGHVS and FNYEAQ. The DNA of the CDR3 is TGTGCCAGCAGCTTAGGGGCGGGGGGCAGCACAGATACGCAGTATTTT. As protein: CASSLGAGGSTDTQYF.

This clonotype was observed many times. The chain combines TRBV7-7 with TRBJ2-1; D may be TRBD2 (6 bases). CDR3 length: 15 residues. Germline loops: CDR1 SSHAT, CDR2 FNYEAQ (reference sequence). V was trimmed by 4 bases and J by 10 bases, leaving 20 bases between them. The CDR3 is CASSSSGTGSGEQFF. In DNA form, the CDR3 reads TGTGCCAGCAGCTCATCCGGGACGGGAAGCGGGGAGCAGTTCTTC. Using reference TRBV7-7 and TRBJ2-1 for the parts outside the CDR3, the full variable domain is GAGVSQSPRYKVTKRGQDVTLRCDPISSHATLYWYQQALGQGPEFLTYFNYEAQPDKSGLPSDRFSAERPEGSISTLTIQRTEQRDSAMYRCASSSSGTGSGEQFFGPGTRLTVL.

This clonotype appeared many times. The chain links TRBV5-1 to TRBJ2-3; weak D call: TRBD2 (5 bases). The V gene lost 3 bases and the J gene lost 5 bases, with 7 bases spanning the gap. Germline V gives CDR1 SGHRS, CDR2 YFSETQ. The CDR3 totals 12 residues. Written as DNA, the CDR3 is TGCGCCAGCAGCTCGGGGAGAGATACGCAGTATTTT. Amino acid sequence: CASSSGRDTQYF. The full variable domain, in which reference TRBV5-1 and TRBJ2-3 provide the parts outside the CDR3, is KAGVTQTPRYLIKTRGQQVTLSCSPISGHRSVSWYQQTPGQGLQFLFEYFSETQRNKGNFPGRFSGRQFSNSRSEMNVSTLELGDSALYLCASSSGRDTQYFGPGTRLTVL.

This clonotype was recorded once. This could be a read error, since a much larger clone is one nucleotide away. The gene calls are TRBV20-1 and TRBJ2-5, with 7 nucleotides matching TRBD1. V was clipped by 3 bases and J by 4 bases; unmatched bases: 8. This CDR3 has 14 residues. Per germline, CDR1 DFQATT and CDR2 SNEGSKA (reference sequence). The CDR3 protein is CSASDRVTGETQYF. In DNA, the CDR3 is TGCAGTGCTAGTGACAGGGTCACGGGAGAGACCCAGTACTTC.

This clonotype occurred a few times. This rearrangement joins TRBV11-2 to TRBJ2-7; D tentatively fits TRBD1 or TRBD2 (7 bases each). Trimming left V 5 bases short and J 2 bases short, with 19 bases between. The CDR3 loop spans 16 amino acids. CDR1 SGHAT and CDR2 FQNNGV come from the germline V gene. The CDR3 nucleotides read TGTGCCAGCAGCATAGGGAGGGGACAGAAAGCCTACGAGCAGTACGTC. This gives the protein CASSIGRGQKAYEQYV.